These 32 T cell receptor beta chains were sequenced from one sample in a study of blood T cell repertoires in COVID-19 (TCRdb year 2020). Library preparation used the immunoSEQ multiplex PCR assay. Entries here come from immuneACCESS through TCRdb and include only in-frame sequences with V and J called. Some clones fail to appear in such tables; in the studies checked, an unresolved V gene covers under half of the shortfall, and the cause of the remainder is unknown. A total of over 200,000 clones appear in this sample, around 90% of them only once. The ten largest make up roughly a tenth of the sample. Sequencing was done on a sample of PBMCs or T cells enriched from blood (not recorded which). These receptor sequences come from a young man who had recovered from COVID-19.

The rearrangement links TRBV6-2 or TRBV6-3 to TRBJ1-5; D not resolved. V lost 6 bases and J 4 bases, leaving 13 bases between the germline ends. The CDR3 length is 14 residues. Germline assignment: CDR1 MNHEY and CDR2 SVGEGT. As DNA, the CDR3 is TGTGCCAGCAGCCCCCCGATGAGGAATCAGCCCCAGCATTTT. Translating it yields CASSPPMRNQPQHF.

This clone appeared a single time. This rearrangement joins TRBV7-9 to TRBJ2-7; no reliable D call. Trimming cost V 5 bases and J 4 bases, with 6 bases left between them. The CDR3 runs 11 residues. Germline loops: CDR1 SEHNR, CDR2 FQNEAQ (reference sequence). CDR3 bases: TGTGCCAGCAGCCCCCAGTACGAGCAGTACTTC. Its translation is CASSPQYEQYF.

This chain uses TRBV5-1 with TRBJ1-1; 11 bases map to TRBD1. Germline V lookup: CDR1 SGHRS, CDR2 YFSETQ. V lost 3 bases and J lost 5; bases outside the gene matches: 3. This CDR3 has 14 amino acids. CDR3 sequence: CASSSGQGATEAFF. CDR3 in DNA: TGCGCCAGCAGCTCCGGACAGGGGGCGACTGAAGCTTTCTTT.

This chain joins TRBV7-2 and TRBJ1-5, with a possible D match to TRBD1 (6 bases). Germline CDR1 SGHTA, CDR2 FQGNSA. V was cut by 5 bases and J by 6 bases, with 14 bases left in between. The CDR3 spans 14 residues. CDR3: CASSQRGSTQPQHF. The CDR3 DNA is TGTGCCAGCAGCCAGAGGGGGTCCACTCAGCCCCAGCATTTT. The full variable domain, its missing parts supplied by reference TRBV7-2 and TRBJ1-5, is GAGVSQSPSNKVTEKGKDVELRCDPISGHTALYWYRQSLGQGLEFLIYFQGNSAPDKSGLPSDRFSAERTGGSVSTLTIQRTQQEDSAVYLCASSQRGSTQPQHFGDGTRLSIL.

This clone was recorded once. The rearrangement joins TRBV3-1 (or the pseudogene TRBV3-2) to TRBJ2-7; the D gene is possibly TRBD2 (5 bases). CDR1 and CDR2 (germline): LGHDT, YNNKEL (reference sequence). V lost 4 bases to trimming and J lost 4 bases, with 14 bases between them. The CDR3 runs to 14 residues. The CDR3 is CASSPSEARYEQYF. In nucleotides, the CDR3 is TGTGCCAGCAGCCCATCGGAGGCCAGGTACGAGCAGTACTTC.

This clone was counted a single time. The V and J genes are TRBV5-1 and TRBJ2-7; 8 nucleotides align to TRBD2. In germline, CDR1 is SGHRS, CDR2 YFSETQ. The CDR3 consists of 15 residues. V was pared by 1 base and J by 0 bases, with 3 bases of the junction left unmatched. The CDR3 coding sequence is TGCGCCAGCAGCTTGACGGGGGGGAACTCCTACGAGCAGTACTTC. This sequence encodes CASSLTGGNSYEQYF.

The rearrangement links TRBV5-4 to TRBJ1-6; D call uncertain. CDR3 length: 15 residues. V was cut by 4 bases and J by 0 bases, with 8 bases left in between. The germline gives CDR1 SGHNT, CDR2 YYREEE (reference sequence). The CDR3 coding sequence is TGTGCCAGCAGCCTTGGCCGCTCCTATAATTCACCCCTCCACTTT. Amino acids: CASSLGRSYNSPLHF.

The V gene is TRBV28, the J gene TRBJ1-2, with TRBD1 matching over 10 bases. There are 16 residues in the CDR3. V trimming: 8 bases; J trimming: 0 bases; junction bases outside the gene matches: 9. CDR1 MDHEN and CDR2 SYDVKM come from the germline V gene. Here the CDR3 DNA reads TGTGCCAGCCGAAATTCTGGACAGGGGGCTAACTATGGCTACACCTTC. Its translation: CASRNSGQGANYGYTF.

V gene TRBV24-1 combines with J gene TRBJ1-5; 8 bases align to TRBD1. Per the germline V gene, CDR1 is KGHDR and CDR2 is SFDVKD. V lost 4 bases and J lost 7; bases outside the gene matches: 2. CDR3 size: 13 residues. The CDR3 loop is CATSDNRGQPQHF. The CDR3 DNA sequence: TGTGCCACCAGTGACAACAGGGGGCAGCCCCAGCATTTT.

CDR3 protein: CASSQDSSLLRGDTQYF. CDR3 coding DNA: TGTGCCAGCAGCCAAGATTCCAGTCTCCTGCGCGGAGATACGCAGTATTTT. The chain recombines TRBV14 with TRBJ2-3, with no clear D. The CDR3 has 17 amino acids. CDR1 and CDR2 from the germline V gene are SGHDN and FVKESK. Trimming left V 0 bases short and J 5 bases short, with 18 bases between.

This sequence joins TRBV27 and TRBJ2-1, with 9 bases that match TRBD2. Germline assignment: CDR1 MNHEY and CDR2 SMNVEV (reference sequence). This CDR3 contains 17 residues. V lost 8 bases to trimming and J lost 2 bases; unmatched junction nucleotides: 13. For the CDR3, the DNA is TGTGCCAGCTGGGGACTAGCAGGCCTTCTGCCCTACAATGAGCAGTTCTTC. It is translated as CASWGLAGLLPYNEQFF.

V gene TRBV5-4 combines with J gene TRBJ2-2; the match to TRBD1 covers 8 bases. This CDR3 comprises 16 residues. Germline loops: CDR1 SGHNT, CDR2 YYREEE (reference sequence). Trimming removed 3 bases from V and 1 base from J; junction bases left unmatched: 5. The CDR3 region is CASSSLTGVNTGELFF. The DNA of the CDR3 is TGTGCCAGCAGCTCTTTGACAGGGGTGAACACCGGGGAGCTGTTTTTT.

This chain joins TRBV28 and TRBJ2-7, with D possibly being TRBD1 (6 bases). The CDR3 consists of 13 residues. Trimming stripped 9 bases from V and 3 bases from J, with 15 bases between. CDR1 is MDHEN and CDR2 is SYDVKM in the germline V gene. The CDR3 here is CASWTAGNYEQYF. DNA for the CDR3: TGTGCCAGTTGGACAGCCGGGAACTACGAGCAGTACTTC.

CDR3 amino acids: CASSFRTGVPYEQYF. The CDR3 DNA is TGTGCCAGCAGCTTTAGAACAGGGGTCCCCTACGAGCAGTACTTC. The rearrangement uses TRBV11-3 and TRBJ2-7, with 7 bases aligning to TRBD1. V trimming: 3 bases; J trimming: 2 bases; junction bases outside the gene matches: 7. The CDR3 length is 15 residues. The germline V gene encodes CDR1 SGHNT and CDR2 YENEEA.

The chain joins TRBV2 to TRBJ2-2; no definite D call. The germline gives CDR1 SNHLY, CDR2 FYNNEI. The CDR3 has 13 residues. With 7 bases removed from V and 2 bases from J, the gap between germline ends came to 8 bases. CDR3 in DNA: TGTGCCAGCAATAGTCTAAACACCGGGGAGCTGTTTTTT. Protein sequence: CASNSLNTGELFF.

Only a few counts were recorded for this clone. The rearrangement links TRBV19 to TRBJ2-4, with D possibly being TRBD1 (5 bases). The V gene lost 5 bases and the J gene lost 3 bases, with 14 bases spanning the gap. This CDR3 has 15 residues. Germline V CDR1 and CDR2: LNHDA, SQIVND (reference sequence). CDR3 coding DNA: TGTGCCAGTAGTGGGATAGGGCAGGGCAAAAACATTCAGTACTTC. It translates to CASSGIGQGKNIQYF.

This clone was counted once. This rearrangement joins TRBV2 to TRBJ1-2; 9 bases agree with TRBD1. This CDR3 spans 14 amino acids. Germline trimming cut 8 bases from V and 8 bases from J; bases unmatched to any gene: 12. Germline CDR1 and CDR2: SNHLY and FYNNEI. This chain's CDR3 is CASCPGTGLEGYTF. The CDR3, as DNA: TGTGCCAGCTGTCCCGGGACAGGGTTGGAGGGCTACACCTTC.

Here the CDR3 reads CASSLSAGGTPYEQYF. In nucleotides, the CDR3 is TGTGCCAGCAGCTTATCAGCGGGAGGAACCCCCTACGAGCAGTACTTC. The J gene is TRBJ2-7, the V gene TRBV11-2; 9 nucleotides line up with TRBD2. CDR3 length: 16 amino acids. Per the germline V gene, CDR1 is SGHAT and CDR2 is FQNNGV. After removal of 2 bases from V and 2 bases from J, the junction contained 7 bases not matched to a gene.

V is TRBV19 and J is TRBJ1-6, with 9 bases identical to TRBD1. The CDR3 length is 16 residues. The germline V gene has CDR1 LNHDA and CDR2 SQIVND (reference sequence). Trimming at V came to 8 bases and at J to 9 bases, leaving 14 bases not matched to a gene. The CDR3 here is CASSTQPGQGRSPLHF. In DNA, the CDR3 is TGTGCCAGTTCGACACAACCGGGACAGGGACGTTCACCCCTCCACTTT.

This clone has more than one count but fewer than ten. The chain uses TRBV6-2 or TRBV6-3 and TRBJ2-3; 11 nucleotides agree with TRBD2. Germline assignment: CDR1 MNHEY and CDR2 SVGEGT. This CDR3 spans 19 amino acids. Germline trimming cut 1 base from V and 1 base from J; bases unmatched to any gene: 10. The CDR3 nucleotides are TGTGCCAGCAGTTACTTTTCGGTAGCGGGGGGGCCTGGCACAGATACGCAGTATTTT. Encoded protein: CASSYFSVAGGPGTDTQYF.

On this clone itself: The junction departs from the called germline gene at one end, perhaps through a read error. The V call is TRBV7-2, the J call TRBJ2-7, with TRBD2 as a possible D gene (6 bases). Germline V gives CDR1 SGHTA, CDR2 FQGNSA. The CDR3 contains 13 residues. Here the CDR3 reads CASSSSGGSGRSF. CDR3 sequence (DNA): TGTGCCAGCAGCTCTAGTGGGGGGTCAGGTCGTTCGTTC.

This clone has a handful of counts. J is TRBJ1-2 and V is TRBV6-5; no definite D call. Trimming shortened V by 6 bases and J by 3 bases, and 11 bases separated the two germline ends. This CDR3 is 13 amino acids long. Germline CDR1 is MNHEY and CDR2 is SVGAGI. The CDR3 spells CASRVQVDYGYTF. The CDR3 nucleotides are TGTGCCAGCAGGGTTCAGGTTGACTATGGCTACACCTTC.

This chain joins TRBV28 and TRBJ1-3; tentative D call: TRBD1 (6 bases). Germline V gene lookup returns CDR1 MDHEN and CDR2 SYDVKM. V was shortened by 8 bases and J by 0 bases, with 11 bases between the two germline ends. This CDR3 has 14 amino acids. CDR3 sequence reads: CASEDRLSGNTIYF. As DNA, the CDR3 is TGTGCCAGCGAGGACAGACTCTCTGGAAACACCATATATTTT.

V gene TRBV18 combines with J gene TRBJ2-1; 7 bases map to TRBD1. V dropped 3 bases and J dropped 6; count of bases not matched to a gene: 5. This CDR3 comprises 14 residues. Germline V gives CDR1 KGHSH, CDR2 LQKENI. The CDR3 loop reads CASSPPTGINEQFF. Here the CDR3 DNA reads TGTGCCAGCTCACCGCCGACAGGGATCAATGAGCAGTTCTTC.

The chain combines TRBV6-2 or TRBV6-3 with TRBJ1-2; D is ambiguous. V lost 3 bases, J lost 4 bases, and 9 bases lay in between. CDR1 MNHEY and CDR2 SVGEGT come from the germline V gene. The CDR3 extends over 13 amino acids. The CDR3 spells CASSYAEAYGYTF. The CDR3 DNA reads TGTGCCAGCAGTTATGCGGAGGCCTATGGCTACACCTTC.

This chain connects TRBV2 to TRBJ1-2; perhaps TRBD1 as D (5 bases). V lost 1 base to trimming and J lost 4 bases, with 10 bases between them. The CDR3 is 14 amino acids. Germline assignment: CDR1 SNHLY and CDR2 FYNNEI. CDR3 amino acids: CASSEGGAFYGYTF. CDR3 coding DNA: TGTGCCAGCAGTGAAGGCGGGGCATTCTATGGCTACACCTTC.

The chain uses TRBV20-1 and TRBJ2-1, with D possibly matching TRBD2 (5 bases). Trimming removed 3 bases from V and 13 bases from J, with 13 bases in between. CDR3 length equals 11 residues. Per germline, CDR1 DFQATT and CDR2 SNEGSKA (reference sequence). CDR3 protein: CSASRDSQQFF. The CDR3 DNA reads as TGCAGTGCTAGTCGGGATAGCCAACAGTTCTTC.

The rearrangement links TRBV5-5 to TRBJ1-5; weak D call: TRBD1 (6 bases). CDR1 is SGHKS, CDR2 YYEKEE, per germline (reference sequence). V was shortened by 0 bases and J by 0 bases, with 13 bases between the two germline ends. The CDR3 runs to 17 residues. CDR3 sequence reads: CASSLADRTYSNQPQHF. The CDR3 nucleotides are TGTGCCAGCAGCTTGGCGGACAGAACCTATAGCAATCAGCCCCAGCATTTT. Complete variable domain (other parts from reference TRBV5-5 and TRBJ1-5): DAGVTQSPTHLIKTRGQQVTLRCSPISGHKSVSWYQQVLGQGPQFIFQYYEKEERGRGNFPDRFSARQFPNYSSELNVNALLLGDSALYLCASSLADRTYSNQPQHFGDGTRLSIL.

The chain combines TRBV4-2 with TRBJ2-3; no clear D gene. CDR3 size: 16 residues. With 0 bases removed from V and 0 bases from J, the gap between germline ends came to 10 bases. Germline V gene data show CDR1 as LGHNA and CDR2 as YNFKEQ. In DNA, the CDR3 is TGTGCCAGCAGCCAAGAATTTTCTGCGAGCACAGATACGCAGTATTTT. Its protein product is CASSQEFSASTDTQYF.

The V and J genes are TRBV5-4 and TRBJ2-7; D not certain. In germline, CDR1 is SGHNT, CDR2 YYREEE (reference sequence). Trimming left V 2 bases short and J 0 bases short, with 12 bases between. CDR3 length: 15 amino acids. CDR3 sequence reads: CASSLVHSSSYEQYF. CDR3 DNA: TGTGCCAGCAGCTTAGTGCATTCGAGCTCCTACGAGCAGTACTTC.

The V gene is TRBV6-2 or TRBV6-3, the J gene TRBJ1-2, with 7 bases aligning to TRBD1. V was pared by 5 bases and J by 4 bases, with 4 bases of the junction left unmatched. The germline V gene encodes CDR1 MNHEY and CDR2 SVGEGT. This CDR3 has 13 amino acids. For the CDR3, the DNA is TGTGCCAGCAGTCCGACAGGGTTCTATGGCTACACCTTC. It is translated as CASSPTGFYGYTF.

V is TRBV29-1 and J is TRBJ2-3; 7 bases align to TRBD2. The V segment lost 6 bases and the J segment 2 bases; nucleotides outside the gene matches: 11. The CDR3 has 15 amino acids. Per germline, CDR1 SQVTM and CDR2 ANQGSEA. The CDR3 reads CSVGLGSGSTDTQYF. CDR3 sequence (DNA): TGCAGCGTAGGACTAGGTAGTGGGTCCACAGATACGCAGTATTTT.